What follows are 9 T cell receptor beta chains derived from one specimen sequenced in a study of cytomegalovirus exposure and HLA in healthy donors. The PCR was carried out with 60 Vbeta primers and 13 Jbeta primers. The data were produced by immunoSEQ multiplex PCR, yet TCRdb's version contains in-frame clones alone and is incomplete. The sample has over 150,000 clones; over 60% are singletons. The sample was PBMCs. The source of these receptors is a woman aged 30 to 39 in good health and CMV-seronegative.

The chain carries TRBV6-6 and TRBJ2-5; 8 nucleotides align to TRBD2. The CDR3 is 15 amino acids. Trimming cost V 7 bases and J 2 bases; bases outside gene matches: 9. Germline V gene sequence: CDR1 MNHNY, CDR2 SVGAGI (reference sequence). The chain's CDR3 is CASTPRGGGQETQYF. CDR3 bases: TGTGCCAGCACCCCCCGGGGGGGAGGACAAGAGACCCAGTACTTC.

CDR3 DNA: TGTGCCAGCAGCTTAGTCTCGCGGGCGCCCACAGATACGCAGTATTTT. Residues: CASSLVSRAPTDTQYF. This chain links TRBV7-2 with TRBJ2-3; D might be TRBD2 (5 bases). The CDR3 contains 16 residues. The V gene lost 1 base and the J gene lost 2 bases, with 13 bases spanning the gap. Germline CDR1 and CDR2: SGHTA and FQGNSA.

This clone came up once. The junction departs from the called germline gene at one end, perhaps through a read error. The chain couples TRBV7-9 to TRBJ2-7; TRBD2 aligns across 9 bases. Germline V gives CDR1 SEHNR, CDR2 FQNEAQ (reference sequence). This CDR3 spans 16 amino acids. CDR3 nucleotide sequence: TGTTCCAGCAGCTTAGTTCCGGGACTAGCCGACTACGAGCAGTACTTC. Amino acid sequence: CSSSLVPGLADYEQYF.

This chain links TRBV29-1 with TRBJ1-2; 11 bases fit TRBD1. V lost 6 bases to trimming and J lost 4 bases; unmatched junction nucleotides: 10. The CDR3 totals 15 residues. CDR1 and CDR2 from the germline V gene are SQVTM and ANQGSEA. This CDR3 reads CSVERAGTGGYGYTF. In nucleotides, the CDR3 is TGCAGCGTAGAAAGAGCCGGGACAGGGGGCTATGGCTACACCTTC. Full variable domain (rest looked up from reference TRBV29-1 and TRBJ1-2): SAVISQKPSRDICQRGTSLTIQCQVDSQVTMMFWYRQQPGQSLTLIATANQGSEATYESGFVIDKFPISRPNLTFSTLTVSNMSPEDSSIYLCSVERAGTGGYGYTFGSGTRLTVV.

The rearrangement joins TRBV11-2 to TRBJ2-1, with 10 bases aligning to TRBD1. V was clipped by 1 base and J by 8 bases; unmatched bases: 8. CDR1 and CDR2 (germline): SGHAT, FQNNGV. The CDR3 is 16 residues long. CDR3 in amino acids: CASSLAVGTGAYEQFF. The CDR3 region has the DNA TGTGCCAGCAGCTTAGCGGTGGGGACAGGGGCATATGAGCAGTTCTTC.

The sample holds a few counts of this clone. The chain joins TRBV5-4 to TRBJ2-3; 9 bases align to TRBD2. V shed 3 bases, J shed 2 bases, and the junction held 10 bases outside the gene matches. Germline-derived CDR1 and CDR2 are SGHNT and YYREEE (reference sequence). The CDR3 sequence is 17 residues long. The CDR3 loop reads CASSYLTSGGPTDTQYF. For the CDR3, the DNA is TGTGCCAGCAGCTATCTGACTAGCGGTGGCCCCACAGATACGCAGTATTTT.

The chain has TRBV29-1 and TRBJ2-7; TRBD2 matches at 9 bases. V dropped 7 bases and J dropped 3; count of bases not matched to a gene: 7. Germline values: CDR1 SQVTM, CDR2 ANQGSEA. This CDR3 region has 13 residues. CDR3 sequence reads: CSAGTSRNYEQYF. CDR3 DNA sequence: TGCAGCGCTGGGACTAGCAGGAACTACGAGCAGTACTTC.

The V gene is TRBV6-1, the J gene TRBJ1-3, with D unresolved. This CDR3 comprises 15 residues. Trimming took 1 base from V and 0 from J, leaving 7 bases between them. Germline V gene data show CDR1 as MNHNS and CDR2 as SASEGT. The CDR3 DNA sequence: TGTGCCAGCAGTGAAGGCAGATACTCTGGAAACACCATATATTTT. This translates into CASSEGRYSGNTIYF.

This clone was seen more than once but under ten times. The DNA of the CDR3 is TGTGCCAGCAGGGCGGGGGGTAGCGCAGATACGCAGTATTTT. It yields the protein CASRAGGSADTQYF. This chain connects TRBV2 to TRBJ2-3; TRBD2 aligns across 8 bases. This CDR3 contains 14 residues. V was clipped by 6 bases and J by 4 bases; unmatched bases: 6. The germline V gene has CDR1 SNHLY and CDR2 FYNNEI.